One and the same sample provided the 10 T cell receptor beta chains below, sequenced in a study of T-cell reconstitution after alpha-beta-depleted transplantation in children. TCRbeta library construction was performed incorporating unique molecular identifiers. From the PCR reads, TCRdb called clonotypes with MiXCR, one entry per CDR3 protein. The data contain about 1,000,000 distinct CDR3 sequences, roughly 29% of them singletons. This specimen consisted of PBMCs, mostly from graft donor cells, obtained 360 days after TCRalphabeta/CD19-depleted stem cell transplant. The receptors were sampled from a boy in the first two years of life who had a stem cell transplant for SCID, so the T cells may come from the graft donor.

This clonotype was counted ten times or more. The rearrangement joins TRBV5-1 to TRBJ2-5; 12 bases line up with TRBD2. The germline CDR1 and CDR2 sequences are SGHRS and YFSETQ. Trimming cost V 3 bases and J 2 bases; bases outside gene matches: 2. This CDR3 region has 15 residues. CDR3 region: CASSSGLAGQETQYF. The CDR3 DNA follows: TGCGCCAGCAGCTCCGGACTAGCGGGGCAAGAGACCCAGTACTTC.

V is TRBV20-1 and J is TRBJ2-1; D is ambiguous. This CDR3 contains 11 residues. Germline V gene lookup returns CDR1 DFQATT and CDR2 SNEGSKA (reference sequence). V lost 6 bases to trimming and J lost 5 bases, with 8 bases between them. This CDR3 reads CSASADNEQFF. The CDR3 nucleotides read TGCAGTGCCTCGGCGGACAATGAGCAGTTCTTC.

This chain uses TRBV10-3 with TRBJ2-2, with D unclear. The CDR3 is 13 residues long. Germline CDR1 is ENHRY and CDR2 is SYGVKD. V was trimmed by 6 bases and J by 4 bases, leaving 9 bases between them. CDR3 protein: CAISRQVTGELFF. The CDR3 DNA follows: TGTGCCATCAGCAGGCAGGTCACCGGGGAGCTGTTTTTT.

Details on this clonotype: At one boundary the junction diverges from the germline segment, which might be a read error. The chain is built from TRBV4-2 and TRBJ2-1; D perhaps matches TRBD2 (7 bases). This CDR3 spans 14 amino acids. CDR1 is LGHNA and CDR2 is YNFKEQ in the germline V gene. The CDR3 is CASIGGGPYNEQFF. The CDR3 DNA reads TGTGCTAGCATAGGGGGGGGACCTTACAATGAGCAGTTCTTC.

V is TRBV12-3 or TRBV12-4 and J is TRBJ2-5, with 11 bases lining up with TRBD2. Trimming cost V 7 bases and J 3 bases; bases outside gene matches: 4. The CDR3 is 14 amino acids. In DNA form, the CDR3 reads TGTGCCAGCATGGGACTAGCGGCTGAAGAGACCCAGTACTTC. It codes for CASMGLAAEETQYF.

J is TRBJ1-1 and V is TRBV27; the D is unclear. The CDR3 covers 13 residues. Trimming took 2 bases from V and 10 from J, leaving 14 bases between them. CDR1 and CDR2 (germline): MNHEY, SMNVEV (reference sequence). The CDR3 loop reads CASSLGEGRVAFF. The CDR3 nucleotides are TGTGCCAGCAGTTTAGGAGAGGGAAGAGTAGCTTTCTTT.

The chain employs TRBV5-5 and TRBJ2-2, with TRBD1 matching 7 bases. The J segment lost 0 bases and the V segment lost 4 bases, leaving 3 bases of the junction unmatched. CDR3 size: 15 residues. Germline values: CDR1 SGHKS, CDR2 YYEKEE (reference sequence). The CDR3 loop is CASSNRGANTGELFF. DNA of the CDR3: TGTGCCAGCAGCAACAGGGGCGCGAACACCGGGGAGCTGTTTTTT.

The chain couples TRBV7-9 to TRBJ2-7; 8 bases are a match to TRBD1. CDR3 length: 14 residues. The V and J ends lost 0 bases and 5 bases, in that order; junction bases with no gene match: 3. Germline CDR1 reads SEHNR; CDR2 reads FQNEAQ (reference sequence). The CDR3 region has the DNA TGTGCCAGCAGCTTAGCGGGACAGGTACACGAGCAGTACTTC. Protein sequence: CASSLAGQVHEQYF.

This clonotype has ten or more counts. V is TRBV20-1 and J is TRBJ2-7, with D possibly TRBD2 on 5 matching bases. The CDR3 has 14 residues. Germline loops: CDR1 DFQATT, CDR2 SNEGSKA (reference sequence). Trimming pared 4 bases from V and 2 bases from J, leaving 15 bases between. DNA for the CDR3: TGCAGTGCTACCCGGGATCGCCAACCCTACGAGCAGTACTTC. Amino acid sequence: CSATRDRQPYEQYF.

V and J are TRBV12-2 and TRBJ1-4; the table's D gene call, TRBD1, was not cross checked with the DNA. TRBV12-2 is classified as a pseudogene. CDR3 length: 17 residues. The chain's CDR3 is CASRLAHPTGGSEKLFF. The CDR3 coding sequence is TGTGCAAGTCGCTTAGCACATCCCACAGGGGGCTCTGAAAAACTGTTTTTT.